The TCR beta chain described here comes from a study of PD-1 blockade in classical Hodgkin lymphoma. CDR1 and CDR2 from the germline V gene are LNHNV and YYDKDF (reference sequence). V was trimmed by 5 bases and J by 1 base, leaving 15 bases between them. The CDR3 totals 16 residues. The time point: newly diagnosed, previously untreated cHL patient sample. Isolation of CD4+ T cells from thawed PBMCs was performed by magnetic negative selection. This table comes from immunoSEQ multiplex PCR, and its TCRdb copy is limited to in-frame clones, with some not included. The data hold roughly 20,000 clones, with 90% to 95% observed a single time.

Sequenced input: CD4+ T cells from blood. The chain is built from TRBV15 and TRBJ1-5; D uncertain. The sequence was collected from a human donor with classical Hodgkin lymphoma. CDR3 sequence (DNA): TGTGCCACCAGCCCCGACCGCAAGAGGAGCAATCAGCCCCAGCATTTT. Encoded protein: CATSPDRKRSNQPQHF.